This TCR beta chain was found in a study of long-term antiretroviral therapy in people with HIV. Findings and limits, study-wide: Repertoires looked antigen-experienced, with only a slight naive shift after ART. Patients on ART gained diversity, which nonetheless stayed below transplant donor controls.

The germline CDR1 and CDR2 sequences are LNHDA and SQIVND (reference sequence). The CDR3 loop spans 12 amino acids. Trimming cost V 7 bases and J 6 bases, with 10 bases left between them. With respect to this clone: Its antigen is not identified.

None of the participants with HIV were treated outside the United States. Samples were assayed with immunoSEQ v3.0 at survey level. Assay: immunoSEQ multiplex PCR; the TCRdb copy retains only in-frame clones and omits some. Counted here are around 20,000 clones, 79% occurring once; the ten biggest clones make up 5% to 7%. The chain recombines TRBV19 with TRBJ2-1; D uncertain. This specimen consisted of unsorted PBMCs, obtained at the start of antiretroviral therapy, before treatment. This sequence originates from a man younger than 35 with HIV. This CDR3 reads CASNMVGNEQFF. The CDR3 region has the DNA TGTGCCAGTAACATGGTAGGCAATGAGCAGTTCTTC.